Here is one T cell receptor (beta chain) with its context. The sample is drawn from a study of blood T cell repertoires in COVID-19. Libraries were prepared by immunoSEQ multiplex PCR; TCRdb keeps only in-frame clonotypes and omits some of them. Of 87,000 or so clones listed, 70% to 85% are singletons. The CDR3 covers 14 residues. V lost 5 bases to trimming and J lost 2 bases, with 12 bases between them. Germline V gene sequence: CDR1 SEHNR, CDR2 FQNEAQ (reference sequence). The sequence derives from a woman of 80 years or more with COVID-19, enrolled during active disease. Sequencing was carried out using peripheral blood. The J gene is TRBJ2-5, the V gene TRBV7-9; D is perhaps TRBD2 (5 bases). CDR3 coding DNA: TGTGCCAGCAGCGGAGGAGGAGTACAAGAGACCCAGTACTTC. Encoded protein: CASSGGGVQETQYF.